These T cell receptor beta chains were read from a single sample in a study of blood T cells in healthy people across ages. MiXCR, run by TCRdb on the 5' RACE reads, gives a single entry per CDR3 protein. The sample has hundreds of thousands of distinct CDR3 sequences; roughly three fifths are singletons. The sequenced material came from blood. The receptors stem from a man between 40 and 49 years old in good health. Both conserved end residues are trimmed from each CDR3. The D gene is left open where the match is weak. Size is omitted from some rows. Given values are once, few, many or a class for expanded clones.

>.|.|TRBV19|10|.
ASTDFLGTQY
>.|.|TRBV24-1|12|TRBJ2-6
DTSEPGGANALT
>.|.|TRBV5-1|13|TRBJ1-6
ASSTDQGDDSPLH
>.|.|TRBV30|12|TRBJ2-4
AWSARKGINIQY
>.|.|TRBV10-3|12|TRBJ1-1
AISESKGRTEAF
>.|.|TRBV28|10|.
ASSLGFWEQY
>TRBD1|.|TRBV6-6|13|TRBJ1-4
ASRTQGAANKKLF
>.|few|TRBV20-1|12|TRBJ2-3
SATGWAAGDTQY
>.|.|TRBV4-2|16|TRBJ1-1
ASSHSRGSYALNTEAF
>TRBD2|.|TRBV7-6|14|TRBJ2-7
ASSLAAGEASYEQY
>TRBD2|few|TRBV29-1|12|TRBJ2-7
SVVPWRGSYEQY
>TRBD1|.|TRBV7-2|13|TRBJ1-2
ASSHQGQGIHGYT
>.|.|TRBV29-1|14|TRBJ1-4
NVEDPGTSTNEKLF
>TRBD2|.|TRBV12-5|11|TRBJ2-5
ASGVWGGETQY
>.|.|TRBV7-2|12|TRBJ2-7
ASSFSTLGYEQY
>TRBD1|.|TRBV5-6|14|TRBJ2-1
ASSLGTDRAYNEQF
>.|few|TRBV20-1|8|TRBJ2-7
SAYRVEQY
>.|.|TRBV7-9|15|TRBJ2-1
ASSSSASWESYNEQF
>TRBD1|.|TRBV20-1|14|TRBJ2-6
SGSTGGAGGANVLT
>.|.|TRBV7-2|11|TRBJ2-7
ASSLSVTGEQY
>TRBD1|.|TRBV6-5|13|TRBJ2-3
ASSYGTGSVDTQY
>.|few|TRBV25-1|9|TRBJ1-2
ASSGFYGYT
>.|few|TRBV10-3|12|TRBJ2-7
ATEEVGEHYEQY
>.|.|TRBV20-1|10|TRBJ2-3
SALFFTDTQY
>TRBD1|.|TRBV5-6|12|TRBJ2-7
ASSSGQGLYEQY
>.|.|TRBV3-1|6|TRBJ1-1
ASIPAF
>.|.|TRBV7-2|13|TRBJ1-1
ASSPRSGGNTEAF
>TRBD1|many|TRBV5-1|16|TRBJ1-2
ASSLPDWTGVGEDGYT
>.|.|TRBV7-2|11|TRBJ2-7
ASRDVTAYEQY
>TRBD1|.|TRBV6-5|12|TRBJ1-5
ASSYGAGGQPQH
>.|few|TRBV4-1|12|TRBJ1-1
ASSQGQANTEAF
>.|.|TRBV12-3/TRBV12-4|13|TRBJ1-6
ASRTRAAYNSPLH
>TRBD1|.|TRBV28|14|TRBJ2-3
ASSTRDRGHTDTQY
>TRBD2|.|TRBV7-2|12|TRBJ2-1
AIFPGGNYNEQF
>TRBD2|.|TRBV18|13|TRBJ2-5
ASSPVAGGFTEQY
>TRBD1|.|TRBV5-1|13|TRBJ2-1
ASSSGQGLGNEQF
>.|.|TRBV4-2|13|TRBJ1-5
ASSHDYPALQPQH
>.|.|TRBV4-3|12|TRBJ1-2
ASSQDPASYGYT
>.|.|TRBV20-1|13|TRBJ1-5
SARSSGTVTEPQH
>.|.|TRBV6-5|13|TRBJ2-4
ASRPPGLAKNIQY
>.|.|TRBV20-1|12|TRBJ1-2
SAREPGTLSGYT
>.|few|TRBV24-1|11|TRBJ2-7
ATSVSFKSEQY
>.|.|TRBV4-3|11|TRBJ2-7
ASGSGGNYEQY
>.|.|TRBV20-1|13|TRBJ2-7
SASASIRVPYEQY
>.|many|TRBV7-9|12|TRBJ2-7
ASSEGGPGTEQY
>.|.|TRBV29-1|12|TRBJ2-7
SYATRQDSYEQY
>.|few|TRBV20-1|12|TRBJ2-3
SARGGVTTDTQY
>TRBD1|once|TRBV6-2/TRBV6-3|13|TRBJ1-2
ASSTRRTGNYGYT
>.|.|TRBV5-1|12|TRBJ2-1
ASVYGGQSDEQF
>TRBD1|many|TRBV15|17|TRBJ2-6
ATSRDKQGQISGANVLT
>TRBD2|.|TRBV28|13|TRBJ2-7
ASSKGLAVSYEQY
>TRBD2|many|TRBV30|11|TRBJ2-5
AWSGLAGETQY
>.|.|TRBV6-6|14|TRBJ1-2
ASRGSGRAVIYGYT
>.|few|TRBV7-9|13|TRBJ2-5
ASSSTGAGEETQY